One and the same sample provided the 3 T cell receptor beta chains below, sequenced in a study of blood T cell repertoires in COVID-19. Method: immunoSEQ multiplex PCR; TCRdb's copy keeps in-frame clones and lacks some. The sample holds approximately 260,000 clones, 89% seen once. What was sequenced was peripheral blood. Every receptor here comes from a man aged 50 to 60 with acute or convalescent COVID-19.

V gene TRBV19 combines with J gene TRBJ1-5; 10 bases are shared with TRBD1. The J segment lost 4 bases and the V segment lost 6 bases, leaving 6 bases of the junction unmatched. Germline V gives CDR1 LNHDA, CDR2 SQIVND (reference sequence). The CDR3 is 15 residues long. CDR3 bases: TGTGCCAGTAGGCCGACAGGGGGCGGAAATCAGCCCCAGCATTTT. It is translated as CASRPTGGGNQPQHF.

The V call is TRBV20-1, the J call TRBJ2-7; D is perhaps TRBD1 (5 bases). V dropped 4 bases and J dropped 4 bases, with 8 bases sitting between them. Germline lookup yields CDR1 DFQATT and CDR2 SNEGSKA (reference sequence). There are 11 residues in the CDR3. The CDR3 bases are TGCAGTGCTATGCAGGGTTACGAGCAGTACTTC. Protein: CSAMQGYEQYF.

The CDR3 bases are TGTGCCAGCAGTTACGGTCGACAGCCGGGGGATAATGAGCAGTTCTTC. Residues: CASSYGRQPGDNEQFF. V and J are TRBV6-5 and TRBJ2-1; weak D call: TRBD2 (6 bases). CDR1 and CDR2 from the germline V gene are MNHEY and SVGAGI. V was clipped by 2 bases and J by 7 bases, with 18 bases between them. This CDR3 spans 16 amino acids.